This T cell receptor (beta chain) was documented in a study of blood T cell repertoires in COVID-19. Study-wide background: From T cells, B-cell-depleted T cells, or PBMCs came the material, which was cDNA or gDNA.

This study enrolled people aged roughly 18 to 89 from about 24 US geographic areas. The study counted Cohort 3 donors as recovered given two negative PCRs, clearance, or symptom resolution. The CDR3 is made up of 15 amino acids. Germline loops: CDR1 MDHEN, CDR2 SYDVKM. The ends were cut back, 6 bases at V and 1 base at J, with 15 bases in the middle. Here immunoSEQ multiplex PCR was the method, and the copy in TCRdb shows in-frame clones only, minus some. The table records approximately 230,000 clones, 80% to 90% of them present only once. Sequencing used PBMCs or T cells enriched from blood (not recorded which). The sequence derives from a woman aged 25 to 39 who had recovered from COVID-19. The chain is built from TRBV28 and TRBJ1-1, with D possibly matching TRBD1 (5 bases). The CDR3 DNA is TGTGCCAGCAGCCTTCCGGGACTCCAGAACACTGAAGCTTTCTTT. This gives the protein CASSLPGLQNTEAFF.